The rows below give T cell receptor beta chains drawn from one sample of a study of T cell changes during pregnancy in multiple sclerosis. TCRdb's copy holds only in-frame clones and misses some; the assay was immunoSEQ multiplex PCR. Of tens of thousands of clones detected, 92% appear once; the ten largest clones hold around 5%. This sample comprised peripheral blood, obtained in the first trimester of pregnancy. Source of these receptors: a female donor in good health, enrolled as a control in a pregnancy study. The CDR3 runs from the conserved cysteine through the conserved F or W. Each record gives: J gene, D gene, clone size, V gene, CDR3 protein, CDR3 DNA. The D gene is left open where the match is weak. Some rows have no size entry. The others give once, few or many, or a class for an expanded clone.

TRBJ2-3 | TRBD2 | . | TRBV7-8 | CASSLEAGAADTQYF | TGTGCCAGCAGCTTAGAAGCGGGAGCGGCAGATACGCAGTATTTT
TRBJ1-1 | TRBD1 | . | TRBV5-1 | CASSLQGQGGTEAFF | TGCGCCAGCAGCTTGCAGGGACAGGGGGGCACTGAAGCTTTCTTT
TRBJ2-5 | TRBD2 | . | TRBV15 | CATSRELSWLAGASKTQYF | TGTGCCACCAGCAGAGAACTTTCTTGGCTAGCGGGAGCTTCGAAGACCCAGTACTTC
TRBJ2-1 | TRBD2 | . | TRBV5-6 | CASSLALAGGWKEQFF | TGTGCCAGCAGCTTGGCCCTAGCGGGAGGTTGGAAGGAGCAGTTCTTC
TRBJ1-2 | . | . | TRBV7-2 | CASSRPSSYPTYGYTF | TGTGCCAGCAGCCGCCCGAGCTCTTATCCTACCTATGGCTACACCTTC
TRBJ2-7 | TRBD2 | . | TRBV10-2 | CASSRTSGSYEQYF | TGCGCCAGCAGCCGGACTAGCGGGAGCTACGAGCAGTACTTC
TRBJ1-1 | TRBD1 | . | TRBV19 | CASRDRGLGTEAFF | TGTGCCAGTAGGGACAGGGGGCTAGGAACTGAAGCTTTCTTT
TRBJ2-6 | TRBD2 | . | TRBV7-2 | CASSTGSGGVTGANVLTF | TGTGCCAGCAGCACGGGGAGCGGGGGGGTAACTGGGGCCAACGTCCTGACTTTC
TRBJ2-3 | . | . | TRBV7-2 | CASSLAESTDTQYF | TGTGCCAGCAGCTTAGCGGAGAGCACAGATACGCAGTATTTT
TRBJ1-5 | TRBD1 | . | TRBV7-8 | CASSLLDPGGQPQHF | TGTGCCAGCAGCTTACTTGACCCAGGGGGTCAGCCCCAGCATTTT
TRBJ2-1 | TRBD2 | . | TRBV15 | CATSRGGRGEQFF | TGTGCCACCAGCAGAGGCGGGAGGGGGGAGCAGTTCTTC
TRBJ2-7 | TRBD1 | . | TRBV6-6 | CASSTGQGSEQYF | TGTGCCAGCAGTACGGGACAGGGGAGCGAGCAGTACTTC
TRBJ2-1 | . | . | TRBV2 | CASRDLAEYNEQFF | TGTGCCAGCAGGGACTTAGCGGAGTACAATGAGCAGTTCTTC
TRBJ2-1 | . | . | TRBV18 | CASSPPTVYNEQFF | TGTGCCAGCTCACCACCTACAGTTTACAATGAGCAGTTCTTC
TRBJ1-2 | . | once | TRBV11-3 | CASSPAPGQGYGYTF | TGTGCCAGCAGCCCCGCCCCCGGTCAGGGCTATGGCTACACCTTC
TRBJ1-5 | . | . | TRBV2 | CASSEKGNSNQPQHF | TGTGCCAGCAGTGAAAAGGGGAATAGCAATCAGCCCCAGCATTTT
TRBJ2-1 | TRBD2 | . | TRBV19 | CASKTGTSGAHNEQFF | TGTGCCAGTAAAACCGGGACTAGCGGGGCCCACAATGAGCAGTTCTTC
TRBJ2-5 | TRBD2 | . | TRBV18 | CASSFGLAGVKEETQYF | TGTGCCAGCTCATTCGGACTAGCGGGAGTAAAGGAAGAGACCCAGTACTTC
TRBJ2-7 | . | . | TRBV6-4 | CASNKQGPRVPLDYEQYF | TGTGCCAGCAATAAACAGGGCCCTCGTGTTCCTCTCGACTACGAGCAGTACTTC
TRBJ2-3 | . | . | TRBV5-1 | CASSPEHSTDTQYF | TGCGCCAGCAGCCCAGAACATTCCACAGATACGCAGTATTTT
TRBJ1-1 | . | . | TRBV6-5 | CASSYSSAGGTEAFF | TGTGCCAGCAGTTACTCGAGTGCAGGAGGGACTGAAGCTTTCTTT
TRBJ1-2 | TRBD1 | . | TRBV4-2 | CASSPEQGGGYGYTF | TGTGCCAGCAGCCCCGAACAGGGGGGGGGCTATGGCTACACCTTC
TRBJ1-1 | . | few | TRBV9 | CASSVPPNTEAFF | TGTGCCAGCAGCGTACCTCCGAACACTGAAGCTTTCTTT
TRBJ1-1 | . | . | TRBV7-2 | CASSLRPGNTEAFF | TGTGCCAGCAGCCTTAGACCGGGGAACACTGAAGCTTTCTTT
TRBJ2-3 | TRBD2 | . | TRBV7-6 | CASSPRPGGYTDTQYF | TGTGCCAGCAGCCCGCGGCCGGGGGGATACACAGATACGCAGTATTTT
TRBJ2-1 | TRBD2 | . | TRBV27 | CASSAIAGVYNEQFF | TGTGCCAGCAGTGCAATAGCGGGGGTATACAATGAGCAGTTCTTC
TRBJ1-1 | . | . | TRBV10-2 | CASSEPGNTEAFF | TGCGCCAGCAGTGAGCCCGGGAACACTGAAGCTTTCTTT
TRBJ1-5 | TRBD1 | . | TRBV4-2 | CASSQGRTGAQPQHF | TGTGCCAGCAGCCAAGGGCGGACAGGGGCTCAGCCCCAGCATTTT
TRBJ1-2 | TRBD1 | . | TRBV25-1 | CASSDRTGGNYGYTF | TGTGCCAGCAGTGACAGGACAGGGGGAAACTATGGCTACACCTTC
TRBJ1-3 | . | . | TRBV21-1 | CASSGRYPKTGPRDTIYF | TGTGCCAGCAGCGGACGGTACCCTAAGACAGGCCCTCGGGACACCATATATTTT
TRBJ2-7 | . | . | TRBV2 | CASSERPGSYEQYF | TGTGCCAGCAGTGAGCGGCCCGGGTCCTACGAGCAGTACTTC
TRBJ2-1 | . | . | TRBV28 | CASSGVAGSYNEQFF | TGTGCCAGCAGTGGGGTCGCGGGGAGCTACAATGAGCAGTTCTTC
TRBJ2-7 | . | . | TRBV6-1 | CASSEASGSYEQYF | TGTGCCAGCAGTGAAGCTTCGGGGTCCTACGAGCAGTACTTC
TRBJ1-6 | TRBD1 | . | TRBV4-3 | CASGIGQGNSPLHF | TGCGCCAGCGGTATAGGACAGGGCAATTCACCCCTCCACTTT
TRBJ2-2 | TRBD2 | . | TRBV19 | CASSIWLADTGELFF | TGTGCCAGTAGTATTTGGCTAGCGGACACCGGGGAGCTGTTTTTT
TRBJ2-7 | TRBD1 | . | TRBV19 | CATKAGTGTYEQYF | TGTGCCACTAAAGCCGGGACAGGGACCTACGAGCAGTACTTC
TRBJ2-1 | . | . | TRBV9 | CASSVEVETTLGEQFF | TGTGCCAGCAGCGTAGAGGTGGAGACGACTCTTGGGGAGCAGTTCTTC
TRBJ2-1 | . | . | TRBV12-5 | CASGPSPSSYNEQFF | TGTGCTAGTGGTCCGAGTCCGTCCTCCTACAATGAGCAGTTCTTC
TRBJ1-4 | TRBD1 | . | TRBV5-4 | CASSSGAGGEKLFF | TGTGCCAGCAGCTCCGGGGCAGGGGGTGAAAAACTGTTTTTT
TRBJ2-2 | . | . | TRBV27 | CASSPLLAPGTGELFF | TGTGCCAGCAGTCCTCTACTAGCCCCGGGCACCGGGGAGCTGTTTTTT
TRBJ2-1 | . | . | TRBV7-9 | CASSLQGDEQFF | TGTGCCAGCAGCTTACAGGGCGATGAGCAGTTCTTC
TRBJ1-1 | . | . | TRBV10-3 | CAISDSNTEAFF | TGTGCCATCAGTGACTCGAACACTGAAGCTTTCTTT
TRBJ2-2 | . | . | TRBV13 | CASSPNSPGELFF | TGTGCCAGCAGCCCGAATAGTCCCGGGGAGCTGTTTTTT
TRBJ2-1 | TRBD2 | few | TRBV2 | CASNPGLGTYNEQFF | TGTGCCAGCAATCCGGGACTAGGGACCTACAATGAGCAGTTCTTC
TRBJ2-3 | . | . | TRBV6-5 | CASRAIASTDTQYF | TGTGCCAGCAGGGCCATTGCTAGCACAGATACGCAGTATTTT
TRBJ1-1 | . | . | TRBV9 | CASSVAIGAETEAFF | TGTGCCAGCAGCGTAGCTATTGGGGCGGAGACTGAAGCTTTCTTT
TRBJ1-1 | . | . | TRBV27 | CASRDLWGLTEAFF | TGTGCCAGCAGGGATCTTTGGGGGCTCACTGAAGCTTTCTTT
TRBJ1-2 | TRBD1 | few | TRBV4-1 | CASSLTDRDYGYTF | TGCGCCAGCAGTCTCACTGACAGGGACTATGGCTACACCTTC